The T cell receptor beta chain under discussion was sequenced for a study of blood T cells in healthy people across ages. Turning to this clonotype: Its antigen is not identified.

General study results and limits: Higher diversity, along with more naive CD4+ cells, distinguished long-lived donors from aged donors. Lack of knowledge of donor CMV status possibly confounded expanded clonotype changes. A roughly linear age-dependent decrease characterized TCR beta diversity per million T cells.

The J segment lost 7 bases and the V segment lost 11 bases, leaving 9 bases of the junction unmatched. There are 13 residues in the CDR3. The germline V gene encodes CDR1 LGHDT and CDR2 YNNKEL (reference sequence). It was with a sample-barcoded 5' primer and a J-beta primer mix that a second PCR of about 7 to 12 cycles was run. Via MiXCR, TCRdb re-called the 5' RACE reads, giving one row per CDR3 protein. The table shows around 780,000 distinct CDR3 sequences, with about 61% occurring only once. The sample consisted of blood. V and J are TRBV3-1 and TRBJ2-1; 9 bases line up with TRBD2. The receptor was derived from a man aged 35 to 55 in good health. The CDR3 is CASRARGGNEQFF. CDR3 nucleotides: TGTGCCTCCAGGGCGCGGGGGGGGAATGAGCAGTTCTTC.